This TCR beta chain appears in the sequencing data of a study of T cell responses to AZD1222 COVID-19 vaccine. V was trimmed by 1 base and J by 6 bases, leaving 10 bases between them. This CDR3 comprises 13 residues. CDR1 is MNHNS, CDR2 SASEGT, per germline. Study-level results: At 160-218 and 743-854, vaccine-associated CD4 TCRs were dominant, and they spanned spike.

On this clone: Its antigen is not identified.

The repertoire was sequenced with immunoSEQ multiplex PCR; TCRdb's copy has only in-frame clones and lacks some. The repertoire holds about 160,000 clones, with nearly 90% as singletons. This clonotype was sampled from an adult in good health. The chain has TRBV6-1 and TRBJ2-7; a possible D gene is TRBD1 (5 bases). The source was peripheral blood, collected on day 0 of AZD1222 vaccination. CDR3 region: CASSEVRVSEQYF. DNA for the CDR3: TGTGCCAGCAGTGAAGTCAGGGTGTCCGAGCAGTACTTC.